This entry concerns a single T cell receptor (beta chain). Per the germline V gene, CDR1 is MNHNS and CDR2 is SASEGT. V shed 7 bases and J 6 bases; nucleotides not matched to a gene: 11. This CDR3 comprises 15 residues. Each CDR3 protein is one row after TCRdb ran MiXCR on the 5' RACE reads. The table lists under 1 million distinct CDR3 sequences, roughly an eighth of them singletons. The entry originates in a study of identical twins. This same sample was also taken into another study, of yellow fever vaccine responses in identical twins.

The sequence was collected from a woman in her late teens or twenties in good health. Source material: PBMCs. This chain links TRBV6-1 with TRBJ2-1; 8 bases match TRBD1. Written as DNA, the CDR3 is TGTGCCAGCAATAGGGGGACAGGAGTCCCCAATGAGCAGTTCTTC. Its protein is CASNRGTGVPNEQFF.